The 18 T cell receptor beta chains below all came from one sample that was sequenced in a study of OX40 agonist ivuxolimab in advanced cancers. Assay: immunoSEQ multiplex PCR; the TCRdb copy retains only in-frame clones and omits some. The sample holds roughly 60,000 clones, about 84% seen once. Sequencing used CD4+ or CD8+ T cells sorted from blood, obtained in a trial of the OX40 agonist ivuxolimab. The receptors shown here come from an adult with an advanced solid tumor such as melanoma, head and neck, liver or kidney cancer.

This clone showed up just once. The genes are TRBV18 and TRBJ2-1, with D perhaps matching TRBD1 (6 bases). This CDR3 has 15 residues. With 4 bases removed from V and 6 bases from J, the gap between germline ends came to 16 bases. Germline V gene lookup returns CDR1 KGHSH and CDR2 LQKENI. CDR3 nucleotides: TGTGCCAGCTCACATAAAGGACAGCGAATCAATGAGCAGTTCTTC. As protein: CASSHKGQRINEQFF.

This clone turned up a few times. This chain connects TRBV28 to TRBJ1-2; D uncertain. The V gene lost 8 bases and the J gene lost 3 bases, with 10 bases spanning the gap. The CDR3 is made up of 12 amino acids. Germline CDR1 is MDHEN and CDR2 is SYDVKM. The CDR3 is CASRTLDYGYTF. As DNA, the CDR3 is TGTGCCAGCCGGACGTTGGACTATGGCTACACCTTC.

The chain joins TRBV6-6 to TRBJ1-3, with D possibly matching TRBD1 (5 bases). This CDR3 is built from 14 residues. V was cut by 0 bases and J by 4 bases, with 7 bases left in between. The V gene's germline CDR1 is MNHNY and CDR2 SVGAGI (reference sequence). The chain's CDR3 is CASSYSGTGNTIYF. In nucleotides, the CDR3 is TGTGCCAGCAGTTACTCGGGGACGGGAAACACCATATATTTT.

V is TRBV7-9 and J is TRBJ1-6; D gene uncertain. V shed 2 bases and J shed 5 bases, with 13 bases lying between them. Germline V CDR1 and CDR2: SEHNR, FQNEAQ (reference sequence). The CDR3 sequence is 16 residues long. In nucleotides, the CDR3 is TGTGCCAGCAGCTTAAGGTCCCCAGGTCATAATTCACCCCTCCACTTT. This translates into CASSLRSPGHNSPLHF.

This chain uses TRBV14 with TRBJ1-6; 7 bases are a match to TRBD1. CDR1 is SGHDN and CDR2 is FVKESK in the germline V gene. Germline trimming cut 3 bases from V and 10 bases from J; bases unmatched to any gene: 9. The CDR3 has 15 amino acids. CDR3 sequence: CASSQNRGSRSPLHF. The CDR3 region has the DNA TGTGCCAGCAGCCAGAACAGGGGTAGCAGATCACCCCTCCACTTT. Variable domain in full (rest from reference TRBV14 and TRBJ1-6): EAGVTQFPSHSVIEKGQTVTLRCDPISGHDNLYWYRRVMGKEIKFLLHFVKESKQDESGMPNNRFLAERTGGTYSTLKVQPAELEDSGVYFCASSQNRGSRSPLHFGNGTRLTVT.

Comments on this clone: An end of the junction does not agree with germline; a read error may underlie this. The gene calls are TRBV6-8 and TRBJ2-5; D ambiguous. This CDR3 is 13 amino acids long. The germline gives CDR1 MNHGY, CDR2 SAAAGT. CDR3 in DNA: TGTGCCAGCCGTTACGTCACTCAAGAGACCCAGTACTTC. It is translated as CASRYVTQETQYF.

The chain carries TRBV18 and TRBJ2-5; TRBD1 might be the D (6 bases). The V end was cut by 3 bases, the J end by 7 bases, with 24 bases between. The V gene's germline CDR1 is KGHSH and CDR2 LQKENI. The CDR3 has 17 residues. CDR3 sequence reads: CASSPVETGTSRGTQYF. Written as DNA, the CDR3 is TGTGCCAGCTCACCGGTAGAAACAGGGACCAGTCGGGGGACCCAGTACTTC. The variable domain in full, completed from reference TRBV18 and TRBJ2-5, reads NAGVMQNPRHLVRRRGQEARLRCSPMKGHSHVYWYRQLPEEGLKFMVYLQKENIIDESGMPKERFSAEFPKEGPSILRIQQVVRGDSAAYFCASSPVETGTSRGTQYFGPGTRLLVL.

V usage is TRBV5-8 and J usage is TRBJ1-4, with D hard to call. Germline CDR1 is SGHTS and CDR2 is YDEGEE. V dropped 3 bases and J dropped 4 bases, with 16 bases sitting between them. The CDR3 has 16 amino acids. This chain's CDR3 is CASSSTLQDNNEKLFF. The CDR3 region has the DNA TGTGCCAGCAGCTCCACCCTTCAGGATAATAATGAAAAACTGTTTTTT. The complete variable domain, with remaining parts taken from reference TRBV5-8 and TRBJ1-4, reads EAGVTQSPTHLIKTRGQQATLRCSPISGHTSVYWYQQALGLGLQFLLWYDEGEERNRGNFPPRFSGRQFPNYSSELNVNALELEDSALYLCASSSTLQDNNEKLFFGSGTQLSVL.

The chain recombines TRBV28 with TRBJ2-7, with 9 bases matching TRBD1. Germline values: CDR1 MDHEN, CDR2 SYDVKM. The CDR3 spans 14 residues. Trimming removed 5 bases from V and 4 bases from J; junction bases left unmatched: 6. The CDR3 region has the DNA TGTGCCAGCAGTCCCGGGACAGGGAAATACGAGCAGTACTTC. As protein: CASSPGTGKYEQYF.

This clone was observed once. V gene TRBV4-1 combines with J gene TRBJ2-3; 11 nucleotides align to TRBD2. Germline CDR1 and CDR2: MGHRA and YSYEKL. CDR3 length: 15 residues. V was pared by 3 bases and J by 11 bases, with 10 bases of the junction left unmatched. The CDR3 region has the DNA TGCGCCAGCAGCCACACTAGCGGGGGCCCGAGAATGCAGTATTTT. Translating gives CASSHTSGGPRMQYF.

The V and J genes are TRBV6-5 and TRBJ2-7, with TRBD1 identical over 8 bases. This CDR3 has 14 residues. V shed 7 bases and J 3 bases; nucleotides not matched to a gene: 8. CDR1 is MNHEY and CDR2 is SVGAGI in the germline V gene. CDR3 DNA: TGTGCCAGCACAATGACAGGGGCCCTCTACGAGCAGTACTTC. It translates to CASTMTGALYEQYF.

The rearrangement links TRBV6-1 to TRBJ1-2; TRBD1 matches at 8 bases. The CDR3 loop spans 14 amino acids. CDR1 is MNHNS, CDR2 SASEGT, per germline. V lost 5 bases, J lost 4 bases, and 6 bases stayed unmatched. The CDR3, as DNA: TGTGCCAGCAGTACGCGACAGGGGTCCTATGGCTACACCTTC. This gives the protein CASSTRQGSYGYTF.

The rearrangement links TRBV19 to TRBJ1-5, with TRBD1 identical over 11 bases. CDR3 size: 15 residues. The germline CDR1 and CDR2 sequences are LNHDA and SQIVND (reference sequence). V dropped 5 bases and J dropped 10; count of bases not matched to a gene: 10. CDR3 loop: CASSFRRTGGFPQHF. CDR3 DNA sequence: TGTGCCAGTAGTTTTCGAAGGACAGGGGGCTTTCCCCAGCATTTT.

The genes are TRBV9 and TRBJ2-7; 11 nucleotides line up with TRBD2. Germline trimming cut 3 bases from V and 2 bases from J; bases unmatched to any gene: 7. The CDR3 totals 16 residues. CDR1 is SGDLS, CDR2 YYNGEE, per germline. The CDR3 spells CASSGTGTSGTYEQYF. CDR3 in DNA: TGTGCCAGCAGCGGAACCGGGACTAGCGGAACCTACGAGCAGTACTTC.

The CDR3 loop reads CAWSTSNSPLHF. As DNA, the CDR3 is TGTGCCTGGAGTACGAGTAATTCACCCCTCCACTTT. This chain connects TRBV30 to TRBJ1-6, with D uncertain. This CDR3 spans 12 amino acids. V lost 2 bases and J lost 6, with 5 bases in between. The germline gives CDR1 GTSNPN, CDR2 SVGIG (reference sequence).

V gene TRBV5-1 combines with J gene TRBJ2-3, with D perhaps TRBD2 (6 bases). CDR3 length: 14 amino acids. In germline, CDR1 is SGHRS, CDR2 YFSETQ. V was pared by 0 bases and J by 2 bases, with 7 bases between. The CDR3 loop reads CASSLAGDTDTQYF. Here the CDR3 DNA reads TGCGCCAGCAGCTTGGCGGGAGACACAGATACGCAGTATTTT.

The rearrangement links TRBV4-1 to TRBJ2-7, with a possible D match to TRBD2 (5 bases). V lost 2 bases to trimming and J lost 2 bases, with 22 bases between them. The CDR3 length is 18 residues. CDR1 is MGHRA and CDR2 is YSYEKL in the germline V gene. Written as DNA, the CDR3 is TGCGCCAGCAGCCAAAGAGGGTCGCCAGCGTCCGAGACCTACGAGCAGTACTTC. This encodes CASSQRGSPASETYEQYF.

V is TRBV2 and J is TRBJ2-2; weak D call: TRBD1 (5 bases). Germline values: CDR1 SNHLY, CDR2 FYNNEI. This CDR3 is 13 amino acids long. The germline V and J ends were trimmed by 4 bases and 6 bases, with 9 bases remaining between them. The DNA of the CDR3 is TGTGCCAGCAGTGGACAGATCTCCGGGGAGCTGTTTTTT. It encodes CASSGQISGELFF.